The following is a TCR beta chain sequence with its context. This sample is drawn from a study of blood T cell repertoires in COVID-19. Study overall: Samples of COVID-19 (acute and convalescent) were obtained from the United States, Italy and Spain.

Original analysis: Estimation of nucleated cell counts relied on the amplification of reference gene primers. The data were produced by immunoSEQ multiplex PCR, yet TCRdb's version contains in-frame clones alone and is incomplete. The D gene and trimming were derived from the DNA, and the V and J assignments and clone size from that table. The sample yields roughly 300,000 clones, about nine tenths seen once. This CDR3 is built from 16 residues. Germline V gene lookup returns CDR1 LGHDT and CDR2 YNNKEL (reference sequence). Trimming cost V 1 base and J 5 bases, with 17 bases left between them. Patients of the Seattle cohort, enrolled during active infection, were followed longitudinally.

The V gene is TRBV3-1 (or the pseudogene TRBV3-2), the J gene TRBJ1-2, with a weak D call TRBD1 (6 bases). The specimen was peripheral blood. The clonotype was recovered from a woman younger than 45 with COVID-19, enrolled during active disease. The CDR3 sequence is CASSQGLLGHDYGYTF. The CDR3 DNA reads as TGTGCCAGCAGCCAAGGGCTCTTGGGACACGATTATGGCTACACCTTC.